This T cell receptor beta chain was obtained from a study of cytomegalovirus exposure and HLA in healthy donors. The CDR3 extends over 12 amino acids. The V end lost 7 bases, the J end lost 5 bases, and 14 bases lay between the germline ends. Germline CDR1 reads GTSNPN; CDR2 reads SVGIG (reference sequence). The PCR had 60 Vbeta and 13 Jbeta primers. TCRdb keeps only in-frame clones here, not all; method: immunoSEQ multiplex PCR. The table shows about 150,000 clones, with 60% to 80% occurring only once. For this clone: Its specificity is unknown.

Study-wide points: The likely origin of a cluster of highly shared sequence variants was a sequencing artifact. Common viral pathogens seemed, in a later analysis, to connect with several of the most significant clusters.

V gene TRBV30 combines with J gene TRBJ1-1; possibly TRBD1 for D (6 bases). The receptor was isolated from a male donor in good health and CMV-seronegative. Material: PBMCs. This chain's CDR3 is CALNRGATEAFF. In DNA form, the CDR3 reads TGTGCCTTAAACCGGGGGGCGACTGAAGCTTTCTTT.